Listed here are 6 T cell receptor beta chains from one sample, sequenced in a study of T cell responses to AZD1222 COVID-19 vaccine. The data were produced by immunoSEQ multiplex PCR, yet TCRdb's version contains in-frame clones alone and is incomplete. This table has about 180,000 clones, around 94% appearing once. Sequenced material: peripheral blood, taken 28 days after the second AZD1222 dose. Receptors were obtained from an adult who received the AZD1222 COVID-19 vaccine.

J is TRBJ2-1 and V is TRBV7-9; D possibly corresponds to TRBD2 (5 bases). Germline V CDR1 and CDR2: SEHNR, FQNEAQ (reference sequence). The CDR3 covers 12 residues. Deletions cut 5 bases from V and 7 bases from J, with 9 bases between. CDR3 in amino acids: CASSADWNEQFF. DNA for the CDR3: TGTGCCAGCAGCGCGGACTGGAATGAGCAGTTCTTC.

In its sample, this clone was seen a few times. V usage is TRBV10-3 and J usage is TRBJ2-5; D could derive from TRBD1 or TRBD2 (5 bases each). CDR3 length equals 13 residues. Between the trimmed V and J ends, which lost 0 bases and 4 bases, there was a span of 6 bases. The germline V gene has CDR1 ENHRY and CDR2 SYGVKD. The CDR3: CAISESGGETQYF. DNA of the CDR3: TGTGCCATCAGTGAGTCTGGGGGAGAGACCCAGTACTTC.

CDR3 bases: TGTGCCAGCAGCCAAGAACCAGGAGAGACCCAGTACTTC. This sequence encodes CASSQEPGETQYF. This chain links TRBV14 with TRBJ2-5, with D hard to call. In germline, CDR1 is SGHDN, CDR2 FVKESK. The CDR3 loop spans 13 amino acids. The V and J ends lost 0 bases and 4 bases respectively, with 6 bases between them.

CDR3 in amino acids: CASRSHSGGDQETQYF. The DNA for the CDR3 is TGTGCCAGCAGGAGCCATAGCGGGGGGGACCAAGAGACCCAGTACTTC. V gene TRBV28 combines with J gene TRBJ2-5; TRBD2 matches at 11 bases. The CDR3 loop spans 16 amino acids. CDR1 MDHEN and CDR2 SYDVKM come from the germline V gene. Trimming cost V 6 bases and J 0 bases; bases outside gene matches: 6.

The rearrangement joins TRBV18 to TRBJ2-7; TRBD2 agrees at 7 bases. The CDR3 contains 12 residues. V was clipped by 8 bases and J by 6 bases; unmatched bases: 7. Germline V gene data show CDR1 as KGHSH and CDR2 as LQKENI. CDR3 in DNA: TGTGCCAGCAAAGGGAGGGGTGTCGAGCAGTACTTC. Residues: CASKGRGVEQYF.

This chain connects TRBV5-1 to TRBJ2-7, with D unclear. CDR3 length: 14 amino acids. CDR1 and CDR2 (germline): SGHRS, YFSETQ. V lost 0 bases to trimming and J lost 4 bases, with 11 bases between them. The CDR3 bases are TGCGCCAGCAGCTTGGGACGGATGGCATACGAGCAGTACTTC. Translation: CASSLGRMAYEQYF.